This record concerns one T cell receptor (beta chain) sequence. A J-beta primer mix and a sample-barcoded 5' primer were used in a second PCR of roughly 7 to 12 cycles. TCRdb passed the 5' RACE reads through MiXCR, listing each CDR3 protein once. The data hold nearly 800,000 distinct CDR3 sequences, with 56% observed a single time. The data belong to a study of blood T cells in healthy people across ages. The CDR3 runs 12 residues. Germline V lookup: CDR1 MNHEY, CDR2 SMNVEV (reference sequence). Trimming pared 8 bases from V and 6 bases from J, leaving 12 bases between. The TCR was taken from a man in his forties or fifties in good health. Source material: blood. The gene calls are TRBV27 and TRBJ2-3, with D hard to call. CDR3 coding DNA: TGTGCCAGCGGGGTTATTGTGGATACGCAGTATTTT. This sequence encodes CASGVIVDTQYF.